These T cell receptor beta chains were read from a single sample in a study of T cells in Graves' hyperthyroidism and ophthalmopathy. MiXCR was run by TCRdb on the multiplex PCR reads, yielding one entry per CDR3 protein. The sample consists of roughly 150,000 distinct CDR3 sequences, over 8% of them appearing once. Material for sequencing was blood. The source is a woman between 18 and 29 years old with Graves' hyperthyroidism that later progressed to Graves' ophthalmopathy. CDR3s include the opening cysteine and the closing phenylalanine or tryptophan. D genes are given only for firm matches. Some rows have no size entry. The others give once, few or many, or a class for an expanded clone.

>TRBJ1-4|-|-|TRBV5-5|14
TGTGCCAGCAGCCCGGACAGATGGGGCGAAAAACTGTTTTTT
CASSPDRWGEKLFF
>TRBJ1-1|-|many|TRBV20-1|13
TGCAGTGCTAGAGATGTGGGAAACACTGAAGCTTTCTTT
CSARDVGNTEAFF
>TRBJ2-2|TRBD1|many|TRBV13|17
TGTGCCAGCAGCCTGAACCCGACAGGGTTAGACACCGGGGAGCTGTTTTTT
CASSLNPTGLDTGELFF
>TRBJ2-1|-|-|TRBV13|15
TGTGCCAGCAGCCCCCGGGAGTTGGCCTACAATGAGCAGTTCTTC
CASSPRELAYNEQFF
>TRBJ2-1|TRBD2|many|TRBV28|15
TGTGCCAGCAGCAGACTAGCGGTCCTCTACAATGAGCAGTTCTTC
CASSRLAVLYNEQFF
>TRBJ2-3|TRBD2|-|TRBV15|16
TGTGCCACCAGCTCCCGACTAGCGGGGGGGACAGATACGCAGTATTTT
CATSSRLAGGTDTQYF
>TRBJ2-7|-|many|TRBV5-6|14
TGTGCCAGCAGCTTGGGGTCCCAGAGTAACGAGCAGTACTTC
CASSLGSQSNEQYF
>TRBJ1-1|TRBD1|many|TRBV4-2|15
TGTGCCAGCAGCCAAGGGGACAGCTCGAACACTGAAGCTTTCTTT
CASSQGDSSNTEAFF
>TRBJ1-4|-|-|TRBV19|13
TGTGCCAGTGGGCGATCAACTAATGAAAAACTGTTTTTT
CASGRSTNEKLFF
>TRBJ1-1|TRBD1|few|TRBV9|14
TGTGCCAGCAAACGGGACAGTATGAGCACTGAAGCTTTCTTT
CASKRDSMSTEAFF
>TRBJ1-2|-|few|TRBV5-6|14
TGTGCCAGCAGCATAAGCCTGGGGATTTATGGCTACACCTTC
CASSISLGIYGYTF
>TRBJ2-3|-|many|TRBV7-9|11
TGTGCCAGCAGACAAAAAGATACGCAGTATTTT
CASRQKDTQYF
>TRBJ2-3|-|many|TRBV12-3/TRBV12-4|14
TGTGCCAGCAGTTTTTCATATCGCACAGATACGCAGTATTTT
CASSFSYRTDTQYF
>TRBJ1-1|-|many|TRBV12-3/TRBV12-4|14
TGTGCCAGCAGAGCAGGGGTAAGGGGCACTGAAGCTTTCTTT
CASRAGVRGTEAFF
>TRBJ1-1|-|many|TRBV11-3|14
TGTGCCAGCAGCTTAGATGGGGTAGGCACTGAAGCTTTCTTT
CASSLDGVGTEAFF
>TRBJ1-4|-|many|TRBV11-2|17
TGTGCCAGCAGCCCCTTGTCCCGGACGGAACATAATGAAAAACTGTTTTTT
CASSPLSRTEHNEKLFF
>TRBJ2-7|TRBD1|many|TRBV13|14
TGTGCCAGCAGCCGAACGGGACAGAACTACGAGCAGTACTTC
CASSRTGQNYEQYF
>TRBJ2-7|-|many|TRBV28|15
TGTGCCAGCAGTTTAAGGGGTTCGGTTACCTACGAGCAGTACTTC
CASSLRGSVTYEQYF
>TRBJ2-2|TRBD2|-|TRBV9|18
TGTGCCAGCAGCATTTATAGCGGGGGGGCCTCGAACACCGGGGAGCTGTTTTTT
CASSIYSGGASNTGELFF
>TRBJ2-3|-|many|TRBV20-1|13
TGCAGTGCTGGCGGCCCGATCACAGATACGCAGTATTTT
CSAGGPITDTQYF
>TRBJ2-7|-|many|TRBV3-1|16
TGTGCCAGCAGCCAAGATCGCGGGGGCAGATCCTACGAGCAGTACTTC
CASSQDRGGRSYEQYF
>TRBJ1-5|-|many|TRBV3-1|13
TGTGCCAGCAGCCAAGGCCCCAATCAGCCCCAGCATTTT
CASSQGPNQPQHF
>TRBJ1-1|-|many|TRBV11-1|15
TGTGCCAGCAGCTTCAGAATGGGGCTGAACACTGAAGCTTTCTTT
CASSFRMGLNTEAFF
>TRBJ2-7|TRBD1|-|TRBV5-6|14
TGTGCCAGCAGCCCACCGTCGACAGGGGACGAGCAGTACTTC
CASSPPSTGDEQYF
>TRBJ1-2|-|many|TRBV30|13
TGTGCCTGGTGGCGCGGGAGCAGCTATGGCTACACCTTC
CAWWRGSSYGYTF
>TRBJ2-3|-|-|TRBV6-1|14
TGTGCCAGCAGTGAAGGCCACCCCGCAGATACGCAGTATTTT
CASSEGHPADTQYF
>TRBJ1-5|-|many|TRBV6-1|15
TGTGCCAGCAGTGCCCAAACAGGGAGCGCTCAGCCCCAGCATTTT
CASSAQTGSAQPQHF
>TRBJ2-2|TRBD2|many|TRBV19|15
TGTGCCAGTAGTATTGTAGCGGGGTCGATAGGGGAGCTGTTTTTT
CASSIVAGSIGELFF
>TRBJ2-7|-|few|TRBV4-1|15
TGCGCCAGCAGCCAAGAATCCAGGGGTGCTTACGAGCAGTACTTC
CASSQESRGAYEQYF
>TRBJ2-1|-|many|TRBV30|17
TGTGCCTGGAGTGAAGTGAGGCGGGCTAGCTCCTACAATGAGCAGTTCTTC
CAWSEVRRASSYNEQFF
>TRBJ2-3|TRBD2|many|TRBV7-3|14
TGTGCCAGCAGGACTAGCGGGAACCCAGATACGCAGTATTTT
CASRTSGNPDTQYF
>TRBJ2-5|-|many|TRBV7-8|15
TGTGCCAGCAGCTTAGCCCAGGTCCCCCAAGAGACCCAGTACTTC
CASSLAQVPQETQYF
>TRBJ2-2|TRBD2|many|TRBV7-3|16
TGTGCCAGCAGTTACCTAGCGGGGGCGAACACCGGGGAGCTGTTTTTT
CASSYLAGANTGELFF
>TRBJ2-6|-|many|TRBV30|15
TGTGCCTGGAGTGTCGGGGTCTCTGGGGCCAACGTCCTGACTTTC
CAWSVGVSGANVLTF
>TRBJ2-5|TRBD2|-|TRBV6-6|18
TGTGCCAGCAGTTACTCGAGACTAGCGGGAGCCCATCAAGAGACCCAGTACTTC
CASSYSRLAGAHQETQYF
>TRBJ2-1|-|many|TRBV3-1|15
TGTGCCAGCAGCCAAGATGGGGTGACGTTCGCATTTCAGTTCTTC
CASSQDGVTFAFQFF
>TRBJ1-5|TRBD1|many|TRBV19|16
TGTGCCAGTAGTTGGACAGGGGGCAGAAGCAATCAGCCCCAGCATTTT
CASSWTGGRSNQPQHF
>TRBJ2-7|TRBD1|many|TRBV5-1|14
TGCGCCAGCAGCTGGGGACAGGGATCGGACGAGCAGTACTTC
CASSWGQGSDEQYF
>TRBJ2-7|-|-|TRBV19|18
TGTGCCAGTAGTATGTTAGGCGGGGGACAACAAAACACCTACGAGCAGTACTTC
CASSMLGGGQQNTYEQYF
>TRBJ1-4|-|many|TRBV2|18
TGTGCCAGCAGGCGGTTACTTTTGGGAGAAGCAACTAATGAAAAACTGTTTTTT
CASRRLLLGEATNEKLFF
>TRBJ1-2|-|-|TRBV18|16
TGTGCCAGCTCACCAGGGACGTTGGTGTCTAACTATGGCTACACCTTC
CASSPGTLVSNYGYTF
>TRBJ2-1|TRBD2|many|TRBV3-1|15
TGTGCCAGCAGCCAATCTAGCGGGGGGGCCGGTGAGCAGTTCTTC
CASSQSSGGAGEQFF
>TRBJ2-7|TRBD2|few|TRBV6-1|14
TGTGCCAGCAAAACCCAGCGGGAGCTCGACGAGCAGTACTTC
CASKTQRELDEQYF
>TRBJ1-5|-|-|TRBV4-1|15
TGCGCCAGCAGCCAAGAACCACAGATTAATCAGCCCCAGCATTTT
CASSQEPQINQPQHF
>TRBJ2-7|-|few|TRBV4-2|16
TGTGCCAGCAGCCAGGAACCAGGACCCGCGCGGTACGAGCAGTACTTC
CASSQEPGPARYEQYF
>TRBJ2-7|-|many|TRBV7-6|15
TGTGCCAGCAGCTCCAGAGTTGGAGACTTCTACGAGCAGTACTTC
CASSSRVGDFYEQYF
>TRBJ2-1|-|many|TRBV5-1|13
TGCGCCAGCTCTAAGTGGCCCTACAATGAGCAGTTCTTC
CASSKWPYNEQFF
>TRBJ2-3|-|many|TRBV7-3|13
TGTGCCAGCAGCTTAACGTTGGCAGATACGCAGTATTTT
CASSLTLADTQYF
>TRBJ2-7|-|many|TRBV11-3|13
TGTGCCAGCAGCTTAGCCATCGGCTACGAGCAGTACTTC
CASSLAIGYEQYF
>TRBJ2-1|-|-|TRBV4-1|16
TGCGCCAGCAGCCAAGATTGGAGCGGCAATTACAATGAGCAGTTCTTC
CASSQDWSGNYNEQFF
>TRBJ1-5|-|many|TRBV3-1|15
TGTGCCAGCAGCCAAGATACGGGGGGCAATCAGCCCCAGCATTTT
CASSQDTGGNQPQHF
>TRBJ2-3|TRBD2|many|TRBV20-1|14
TGCAGTGCTAAGGCTAGCGGGCCCACAGATACGCAGTATTTT
CSAKASGPTDTQYF
>TRBJ2-3|TRBD2|many|TRBV16|17
TGTGCCAGCAGCCAAAGGACTAGCGGGACTGGCACAGATACGCAGTATTTT
CASSQRTSGTGTDTQYF
>TRBJ1-3|-|many|TRBV12-3/TRBV12-4|14
TGTGCCAGCAGTTTCGGGGTGGCTGGAAACACCATATATTTT
CASSFGVAGNTIYF
>TRBJ2-1|TRBD2|-|TRBV11-2|19
TGTGCCAGCAGCCTAGGGGGCGTGGTAGCGGGGGGTATCCGCAATGAGCAGTTCTTC
CASSLGGVVAGGIRNEQFF